This TCR beta chain was captured in a study of blood T cell repertoires in COVID-19. About the study: Acute-phase and convalescent COVID-19 samples originated in the United States, Italy and Spain.

CDR1 is MNHEY, CDR2 SMNVEV, per germline (reference sequence). The CDR3 is made up of 17 amino acids. The trim removed 0 bases at V and 0 bases at J, leaving 5 bases unmatched. Repertoires were generated with immunoSEQ multiplex PCR, while TCRdb's copy carries only in-frame clones and drops some. The sample contains 35,000 to 55,000 clones, about 90% of which appear only once. The chain joins TRBV27 to TRBJ2-3, with 8 bases lining up with TRBD1. The sequenced sample consisted of peripheral blood. This TCR derives from a human donor in a cohort sampled during active COVID-19. The CDR3 sequence: CASSLSTGVLSTDTQYF. CDR3 coding DNA: TGTGCCAGCAGTTTATCGACAGGGGTACTTAGCACAGATACGCAGTATTTT.